The entry below gives a single TCR beta chain sequence along with its context. Its specificity is unknown. This entry belongs to a study of cytomegalovirus exposure and HLA in healthy donors. The trim removed 3 bases at V and 7 bases at J, leaving 13 bases unmatched. The germline CDR1 and CDR2 sequences are MNHNS and SASEGT. The CDR3 has 17 amino acids. Despite likely unrecorded immune exposures, the donors were nominally healthy at the time of sampling. Study-wide results and limits: Confirmation in vitro established that three CMV-associated chains were specific for CMV antigens.

The PCR was carried out with 60 Vbeta primers and 13 Jbeta primers. The data were produced by immunoSEQ multiplex PCR, yet TCRdb's version contains in-frame clones alone and is incomplete. The sample data list approximately 75,000 clones. The chain combines TRBV6-1 with TRBJ2-1; 9 bases line up with TRBD1. The clonotype originates from a boy aged 5 to 17 in good health and CMV-seronegative. Material: PBMCs. For the CDR3, the DNA is TGTGCCAGCAGTGAGGTTGTGTCCCGGGACAGGGATAATGAGCAGTTCTTC. Amino acid sequence: CASSEVVSRDRDNEQFF.